This T cell receptor beta chain was recovered during a study of T-cell reconstitution after alpha-beta-depleted transplantation in children. The germline V gene has CDR1 DFQATT and CDR2 SNEGSKA (reference sequence). The CDR3 is 13 amino acids. V shed 5 bases and J 8 bases; nucleotides not matched to a gene: 4. TCRbeta library preparation incorporated unique molecular identifiers. TCRdb analysed the PCR reads with MiXCR anew, one entry per CDR3 protein. Among about 870,000 distinct CDR3 sequences listed, under 20% were seen once. This clonotype showed up many times. What it binds is unknown. Study results and caveats: Several hundred expanded graft clones reportedly supplied alpha-beta T cells about two months after transplant. Some patients' high day-60 TCRbeta diversity was traced to surviving recipient T cells and thymic progenitors. Most T-cell counts and diversity one year after the transplant came from T cells that were newly produced.

The receptor's source is a male patient aged 5 to 17 who had a stem cell transplant for acute lymphoblastic leukemia, so the T cells may come from the graft donor. The gene calls are TRBV20-1 and TRBJ2-1; 12 bases fit TRBD2. Material: PBMCs, mostly from graft donor cells, obtained 360 days after TCRalphabeta/CD19-depleted stem cell transplant. The CDR3 nucleotides read TGCAGTGCTCACGGACTAGCGGGATATGAGCAGTTCTTC. Its protein is CSAHGLAGYEQFF.